This record looks at one TCR beta chain sequence and its context. Its antigen is not yet known. One base away there is no much larger clone; base qualities are not given. This entry is derived from a study of control samples from healthy donors and cancer patients (dated by TCRdb to 2018 to 2020). V gives up 0 bases and J gives up 5 bases, and the segment between their germline ends measures 7 bases. Sequences GTSNPN (CDR1) and SVGIG (CDR2) are obtained from the germline V gene (reference sequence). The cysteine opens and the phenylalanine closes a CDR3 of 13 amino acids. Only the CDR3 DNA is retained, 39 bases long and in frame from the first base. The library was built by means of the immunoSEQ multiplex PCR assay. Sourced from immuneACCESS, this table was stored by TCRdb with only in-frame sequences that have V and J called. A share of the clones is absent; for the studies checked, an unresolved V gene accounts for under half, and the remainder has no known explanation. This sample has 40,000 to 65,000 clones in its table, and roughly 87% of those were observed once. Of the sample, around an eighth is held by the ten largest clones.

Material for sequencing was PBMCs. The sequence derives from a man in his fifties or sixties with head and neck cancer. The chain is made from TRBV30 and TRBJ1-4; TRBD1 might be the D gene, on 6 matching bases. Read as DNA, the sequence is TGTGCCTGGAGTGTTGGACAGAATGAAAAACTGTTTTTT. Its translation is CAWSVGQNEKLFF.